One and the same sample provided the 32 T cell receptor beta chains below, sequenced in a study of PD-L1 blockade in urothelial cancer. Sample time point: pretreatment peripheral blood. Generated by immunoSEQ multiplex PCR, the TCRdb table keeps only in-frame clones and is missing some. The sample shows around 79,000 clones, 85% of them seen only once. Sequenced here: PBMCs, sampled around atezolizumab (anti-PD-L1) treatment. Every receptor here comes from a man aged 35 to 55 with urothelial cancer.

This clone was detected once. The rearrangement links TRBV5-1 to TRBJ2-1, with TRBD1 identical over 7 bases. CDR1 is SGHRS, CDR2 YFSETQ, per germline. The CDR3 is 14 residues long. V lost 4 bases and J lost 4; bases outside the gene matches: 5. The CDR3 reads CASSEGQSYNEQFF. CDR3 nucleotide sequence: TGCGCCAGCAGCGAGGGACAGAGTTACAATGAGCAGTTCTTC. Drawing the rest from reference TRBV5-1 and TRBJ2-1, the complete variable domain is KAGVTQTPRYLIKTRGQQVTLSCSPISGHRSVSWYQQTPGQGLQFLFEYFSETQRNKGNFPGRFSGRQFSNSRSEMNVSTLELGDSALYLCASSEGQSYNEQFFGPGTRLTVL.

This chain joins TRBV6-1 and TRBJ1-2; no clear D gene. Trimming left V 2 bases short and J 6 bases short, with 13 bases between. The CDR3 runs 14 residues. Per germline, CDR1 MNHNS and CDR2 SASEGT. The CDR3 nucleotides read TGTGCCAGCAGTGAATCAGGCAGCTGGGATGGCTACACCTTC. It is translated as CASSESGSWDGYTF.

This chain links TRBV9 with TRBJ2-3; 11 bases align to TRBD1. The germline CDR1 and CDR2 sequences are SGDLS and YYNGEE. The CDR3 runs to 16 residues. V lost 4 bases to trimming and J lost 4 bases; unmatched junction nucleotides: 8. As DNA, the CDR3 is TGTGCCAGCAGCTCCCCCCCGGGACAGGGGGCAGATACGCAGTATTTT. It encodes CASSSPPGQGADTQYF.

J is TRBJ2-1 and V is TRBV6-1, with 9 bases that match TRBD2. The CDR3 runs 15 residues. Germline V gene lookup returns CDR1 MNHNS and CDR2 SASEGT. V was clipped by 5 bases and J by 4 bases; unmatched bases: 6. The CDR3 loop reads CASSHSGGAYNEQFF. DNA of the CDR3: TGTGCCAGCAGTCATAGCGGGGGAGCGTACAATGAGCAGTTCTTC.

The chain recombines TRBV9 with TRBJ2-7; a possible D gene is TRBD2 (5 bases). This CDR3 has 14 residues. V was shortened by 2 bases and J by 4 bases, with 13 bases between the two germline ends. Germline CDR1 reads SGDLS; CDR2 reads YYNGEE. The CDR3 sequence: CASSVTGRSYEQYF. The CDR3 DNA follows: TGTGCCAGCAGCGTTACGGGAAGGAGTTACGAGCAGTACTTC.

This clone was found once. The chain combines TRBV6-1 with TRBJ2-2; maybe TRBD2 (6 bases). V was pared by 10 bases and J by 0 bases, with 9 bases between. There are 13 residues in the CDR3. Germline CDR1 reads MNHNS; CDR2 reads SASEGT. CDR3 amino acids: CANRDSNTGELFF. CDR3 in DNA: TGTGCCAACCGGGACTCGAACACCGGGGAGCTGTTTTTT.

This chain links TRBV7-2 with TRBJ2-7, with 9 nucleotides matching TRBD2. Germline CDR1 is SGHTA and CDR2 is FQGNSA. This CDR3 comprises 15 residues. V was pared by 1 base and J by 4 bases, with 5 bases of the junction left unmatched. This CDR3 reads CASSLGSGSTYEQYF. The CDR3, as DNA: TGTGCCAGCAGCTTAGGTAGCGGGAGTACTTACGAGCAGTACTTC.

This CDR3 is CASSLAGGWANVLTF. The CDR3 DNA is TGCGCCAGCAGCTTGGCGGGGGGCTGGGCCAACGTCCTGACTTTC. This rearrangement joins TRBV5-1 to TRBJ2-6, with D possibly being TRBD2 (7 bases). Germline CDR1 SGHRS, CDR2 YFSETQ. The CDR3 has 15 residues. Trimming left V 0 bases short and J 5 bases short, with 9 bases between.

The chain uses TRBV2 and TRBJ1-5; D not certain. Germline loops: CDR1 SNHLY, CDR2 FYNNEI. This CDR3 region has 13 residues. Trimming removed 4 bases at V and 10 bases at J, with 14 bases between. DNA for the CDR3: TGTGCCAGCAGTGGGGAGCTTATGATACCCCAGCATTTT. Amino acid sequence: CASSGELMIPQHF.

This clone occurred once. J is TRBJ2-7 and V is TRBV4-3; D remains ambiguous. V was trimmed by 0 bases and J by 2 bases, leaving 14 bases between them. This CDR3 region has 16 residues. Germline V lookup: CDR1 LGHNA, CDR2 YSLEER. DNA for the CDR3: TGCGCCAGCAGCCAAGATCTGGCAGGCGTTACCTACGAGCAGTACTTC. It translates to CASSQDLAGVTYEQYF.

This clone was observed once. J is TRBJ1-2 and V is TRBV5-1; 9 bases agree with TRBD1. The V gene end was trimmed by 0 bases and the J gene end by 5 bases; junction bases not matched to a gene: 8. This CDR3 spans 16 amino acids. Germline V CDR1 and CDR2: SGHRS, YFSETQ. The CDR3 DNA follows: TGCGCCAGCAGCTTGGGGCCACAGGGGGCACGATATGGCTACACCTTC. Encoded protein: CASSLGPQGARYGYTF.

V and J are TRBV28 and TRBJ2-7; 10 bases agree with TRBD1. The CDR3 has 16 amino acids. V lost 9 bases and J lost 5; bases outside the gene matches: 16. From germline, CDR1 is MDHEN and CDR2 SYDVKM. CDR3 region: CASDRTGGLRTNEQYF. The DNA for the CDR3 is TGTGCCAGTGACCGGACAGGGGGGCTTAGGACAAACGAGCAGTACTTC.

The chain employs TRBV18 and TRBJ1-4; D might be TRBD1 (6 bases). CDR1 KGHSH and CDR2 LQKENI come from the germline V gene. The CDR3 totals 17 residues. The ends were cut back, 6 bases at V and 8 bases at J, with 25 bases in the middle. Here the CDR3 DNA reads TGTGCCAGCTCCCTTGACTTTGGGGGCCCCTACGACGAAAAACTGTTTTTT. It codes for CASSLDFGGPYDEKLFF.

V gene TRBV6-5 combines with J gene TRBJ2-1, with 10 bases aligning to TRBD2. Per the germline V gene, CDR1 is MNHEY and CDR2 is SVGAGI. After removal of 2 bases from V and 7 bases from J, the junction contained 5 bases not matched to a gene. The CDR3 has 15 amino acids. The CDR3 spells CASSYGTSGKNEQFF. The CDR3 nucleotides are TGTGCCAGCAGTTACGGCACTAGCGGGAAGAATGAGCAGTTCTTC.

This clone was seen a few times. The chain links TRBV7-9 to TRBJ1-2; no firm D call. Germline CDR1 and CDR2: SEHNR and FQNEAQ (reference sequence). The CDR3 has 15 amino acids. The germline V and J ends were trimmed by 5 bases and 5 bases, with 18 bases remaining between them. CDR3 loop: CASSSSFSSGYGYTF. The CDR3 coding sequence is TGTGCCAGCAGCAGTTCCTTTTCGTCAGGATATGGCTACACCTTC. Drawing the rest from reference TRBV7-9 and TRBJ1-2, the complete variable domain is DTGVSQNPRHKITKRGQNVTFRCDPISEHNRLYWYRQTLGQGPEFLTYFQNEAQLEKSRLLSDRFSAERPKGSFSTLEIQRTEQGDSAMYLCASSSSFSSGYGYTFGSGTRLTVV.

The V call is TRBV19, the J call TRBJ2-1; the match to TRBD2 covers 7 bases. The CDR3 consists of 16 residues. Germline trimming cut 5 bases from V and 5 bases from J; bases unmatched to any gene: 12. The germline V gene has CDR1 LNHDA and CDR2 SQIVND (reference sequence). CDR3 DNA: TGTGCCAGTAGTCAGTTCCGCGGGAGCGGCGACAATGAGCAGTTCTTC. Protein product: CASSQFRGSGDNEQFF.

This chain connects TRBV2 to TRBJ1-4, with D tentatively TRBD1 (5 bases). CDR1 and CDR2 (germline): SNHLY, FYNNEI. V shed 7 bases and J shed 0 bases, with 9 bases lying between them. The CDR3 loop spans 14 amino acids. CDR3 in amino acids: CASMRRATNEKLFF. The CDR3, as DNA: TGTGCCAGCATGCGCAGGGCAACTAATGAAAAACTGTTTTTT.

The chain uses TRBV7-2 and TRBJ2-7, with 10 bases fitting TRBD1. Germline loops: CDR1 SGHTA, CDR2 FQGNSA. The CDR3 contains 14 residues. The J segment lost 6 bases and the V segment lost 6 bases, leaving 8 bases of the junction unmatched. The CDR3: CASRMTGGAIEQYF. The CDR3 DNA reads TGTGCCAGCAGGATGACAGGGGGCGCTATCGAGCAGTACTTC.

This chain links TRBV27 with TRBJ2-4, with 7 bases that match TRBD2. The germline CDR1 and CDR2 sequences are MNHEY and SMNVEV (reference sequence). After removal of 3 bases from V and 8 bases from J, the junction contained 4 bases not matched to a gene. This CDR3 has 13 amino acids. The CDR3 spells CASSLGRGDIQYF. CDR3 nucleotide sequence: TGTGCCAGCAGTTTGGGTCGGGGGGACATTCAGTACTTC.

The rearrangement uses TRBV27 and TRBJ1-5; D is possibly TRBD1 (6 bases). There are 15 residues in the CDR3. Germline V gene lookup returns CDR1 MNHEY and CDR2 SMNVEV (reference sequence). The germline V and J ends were trimmed by 4 bases and 2 bases, with 12 bases remaining between them. As DNA, the CDR3 is TGTGCCAGCAGTTCCTATGGGGGCGGCAATCAGCCCCAGCATTTT. Its protein is CASSSYGGGNQPQHF.

The chain employs TRBV27 and TRBJ2-3; TRBD2 matches 8 bases. The junction had 3 bases not matched to a gene; V was cut back by 2 bases and J by 5 bases. The CDR3 has 14 residues. Germline CDR1 MNHEY, CDR2 SMNVEV (reference sequence). CDR3 DNA: TGTGCCAGCAGTTTAGGGCTAGCGGGAGATACGCAGTATTTT. Its protein is CASSLGLAGDTQYF.

J is TRBJ2-3 and V is TRBV5-1; a possible D gene is TRBD2 (6 bases). Trimming removed 7 bases from V and 1 base from J, with 13 bases in between. The CDR3 contains 14 residues. Germline loops: CDR1 SGHRS, CDR2 YFSETQ. Written as DNA, the CDR3 is TGCGCCAGCGGATCGGGAGAGGGCACAGATACGCAGTATTTT. As protein: CASGSGEGTDTQYF.

This rearrangement joins TRBV5-1 to TRBJ1-4; a weak D match, TRBD1 (6 bases). V dropped 4 bases and J dropped 5 bases, with 12 bases sitting between them. Per germline, CDR1 SGHRS and CDR2 YFSETQ. The CDR3 length is 14 residues. The CDR3 spells CASSGRGGNEKLFF. As DNA, the CDR3 is TGCGCCAGCAGCGGCAGGGGAGGGAATGAAAAACTGTTTTTT. The variable domain in full, with the rest retrieved from reference TRBV5-1 and TRBJ1-4, is KAGVTQTPRYLIKTRGQQVTLSCSPISGHRSVSWYQQTPGQGLQFLFEYFSETQRNKGNFPGRFSGRQFSNSRSEMNVSTLELGDSALYLCASSGRGGNEKLFFGSGTQLSVL.

The chain is built from TRBV4-3 and TRBJ1-2; D not resolved. V lost 1 base, J lost 7 bases, and 7 bases lay in between. Per germline, CDR1 LGHNA and CDR2 YSLEER. This CDR3 is 12 amino acids long. DNA of the CDR3: TGCGCCAGCAGCCAAGTCGGTAGTGGCTACACCTTC. The encoded protein is CASSQVGSGYTF.

This chain connects TRBV30 to TRBJ1-2; D gene unclear. The V end was cut by 4 bases, the J end by 2 bases, with 14 bases between. Germline assignment: CDR1 GTSNPN and CDR2 SVGIG (reference sequence). The CDR3 runs to 14 residues. The CDR3 sequence is CAWTGGSRNYGYTF. In DNA, the CDR3 is TGTGCCTGGACCGGTGGGAGTCGCAACTATGGCTACACCTTC.

This chain connects TRBV28 to TRBJ2-1; 9 nucleotides line up with TRBD1. J lost 4 bases, V lost 6 bases, and 7 bases had no gene match. CDR3 size: 15 residues. Germline loops: CDR1 MDHEN, CDR2 SYDVKM. CDR3: CASRKQGASYNEQFF. The CDR3 nucleotides read TGTGCCAGCAGGAAACAGGGGGCCTCGTACAATGAGCAGTTCTTC.

Concerning this clone: The DNA is omitted, as the CDR3 cannot be located on it reliably, and the CDR3 follows TCRdb's listing. The V and J genes are TRBV5-6 and TRBJ1-2. The CDR3 extends over 14 residues, inclusive of both ends. Germline CDR1 reads SGHDT; CDR2 reads YYEEEE. The CDR3: CASSLIVFGEGYTF.

The V call is TRBV6-1, the J call TRBJ2-7, with D possibly being TRBD1 (5 bases). The V gene's germline CDR1 is MNHNS and CDR2 SASEGT. The CDR3 extends over 14 amino acids. Trimming removed 6 bases at V and 4 bases at J, with 16 bases between. The CDR3 nucleotides read TGTGCCAGCAGAGCCGATCAAGGGGCATACGAGCAGTACTTC. Its translation: CASRADQGAYEQYF.

The chain is built from TRBV27 and TRBJ1-2; 9 bases agree with TRBD1. From germline, CDR1 is MNHEY and CDR2 SMNVEV (reference sequence). The CDR3 has 14 residues. V trimming: 2 bases; J trimming: 7 bases; junction bases outside the gene matches: 5. The CDR3 loop is CASSLDRGLSGYTF. The CDR3 DNA follows: TGTGCCAGCAGTTTAGACAGGGGGTTATCTGGCTACACCTTC.

This chain connects TRBV6-5 to TRBJ2-2; TRBD2 agrees at 13 bases. The CDR3 extends over 15 amino acids. Germline V gene data show CDR1 as MNHEY and CDR2 as SVGAGI. Trimming cost V 6 bases and J 6 bases; bases outside gene matches: 4. In DNA form, the CDR3 reads TGTGCCAGCAGAATTGGACTAGCGGGAGCCGGGGAGCTGTTTTTT. Translated: CASRIGLAGAGELFF.

The V call is TRBV7-3, the J call TRBJ2-1, with D perhaps matching TRBD2 (5 bases). V shed 5 bases and J shed 0 bases, with 11 bases lying between them. Germline V CDR1 and CDR2: SGHTA, FQGTGA. The CDR3 totals 15 residues. The CDR3 sequence: CASSLRGGSYNEQFF. The DNA for the CDR3 is TGTGCCAGCAGCCTACGAGGAGGCTCCTACAATGAGCAGTTCTTC.

The CDR3: CASHNPSETDTQYF. In DNA form, the CDR3 reads TGTGCCAGCCATAACCCTAGCGAGACAGATACGCAGTATTTT. This chain joins TRBV27 and TRBJ2-3; TRBD2 might be the D (6 bases). V was shortened by 8 bases and J by 3 bases, with 15 bases between the two germline ends. Germline-derived CDR1 and CDR2 are MNHEY and SMNVEV (reference sequence). The CDR3 has 14 residues.